This TCR beta chain was profiled in a study of CD8 T cells in ankylosing spondylitis. The study's findings and limits: Reported data indicate significant enrichment of disease-linked clones within matched ankylosing spondylitis synovial fluid. Reports of some motif variants in reactive arthritis synovial fluid and blood predate this one. A motif of fewer than ten highly homologous TCR beta variants was seen as apparently characteristic of ankylosing spondylitis blood.

Trimming cost V 6 bases and J 6 bases, with 12 bases left between them. Germline values: CDR1 SEHNR, CDR2 FQNEAQ (reference sequence). This CDR3 has 13 residues. A quantitative 5'-RACE method, one with molecular barcodes, was used to make TCR beta libraries. One entry per CDR3 protein, called by TCRdb with MiXCR from the 5' RACE reads. The profile shows roughly 250,000 distinct CDR3 sequences, around 9.2% of them singletons. This clonotype was seen ten or more times. Its antigen is unidentified. Material for sequencing was blood, either unsorted or a sorted T cell fraction (not recorded which). The V call is TRBV7-9, the J call TRBJ2-4; D is undetermined. The sequence came from a male donor with ankylosing spondylitis or in good health (not recorded which). The CDR3 DNA reads as TGTGCCAGCAGATTCGGAAGAGGAAACATTCAGTACTTC. This translates into CASRFGRGNIQYF.